The 12 T cell receptor beta chains below were found in one sample sequenced in a study of long-term antiretroviral therapy in people with HIV. This was the immunoSEQ v3.0 assay at survey level. The table came from immunoSEQ multiplex PCR; TCRdb's copy has only in-frame clones and leaves some out. The sample includes around 22,000 clones, 70% to 85% of them seen just once. The sample in question was unsorted PBMCs, obtained 0.1 years before starting antiretroviral therapy. These receptor sequences come from a man aged 18 to 30 with HIV.

The J gene is TRBJ2-7, the V gene TRBV11-2, with a tentative D call TRBD1 (5 bases). Germline lookup yields CDR1 SGHAT and CDR2 FQNNGV. The CDR3 is made up of 12 amino acids. V lost 5 bases to trimming and J lost 2 bases, with 7 bases between them. The CDR3 DNA sequence: TGTGCCAGCAGCCGACAGCCCTACGAGCAGTACTTC. It yields the protein CASSRQPYEQYF.

This clone has a single count. The chain uses TRBV6-6 and TRBJ2-1; D not resolved. Germline CDR1 reads MNHNY; CDR2 reads SVGAGI (reference sequence). CDR3 size: 16 residues. The ends were cut back, 6 bases at V and 4 bases at J, with 19 bases in the middle. CDR3 nucleotides: TGTGCCAGCAGCCTACCGACCAACCCGAGTTACAATGAGCAGTTCTTC. Translating it yields CASSLPTNPSYNEQFF.

The CDR3 spells CASSLYGSETQYF. As DNA, the CDR3 is TGTGCCAGCAGCTTGTACGGGAGTGAGACCCAGTACTTC. The gene calls are TRBV5-6 and TRBJ2-5; D possibly corresponds to TRBD2 (6 bases). The germline V and J ends were trimmed by 1 base and 5 bases, with 9 bases remaining between them. The CDR3 is 13 residues long. Germline V lookup: CDR1 SGHDT, CDR2 YYEEEE. The variable domain in full, with the rest retrieved from reference TRBV5-6 and TRBJ2-5, is DAGVTQSPTHLIKTRGQQVTLRCSPKSGHDTVSWYQQALGQGPQFIFQYYEEEERQRGNFPDRFSGHQFPNYSSELNVNALLLGDSALYLCASSLYGSETQYFGPGTRLLVL.

This rearrangement joins TRBV29-1 to TRBJ2-1; no definite D call. This CDR3 has 11 amino acids. Trimming removed 6 bases from V and 7 bases from J, with 10 bases in between. From germline, CDR1 is SQVTM and CDR2 ANQGSEA. Here the CDR3 reads CSVGDGNEQFF. CDR3 nucleotides: TGCAGCGTCGGAGATGGTAATGAGCAGTTCTTC.

The V gene is TRBV5-4, the J gene TRBJ2-7; D uncertain. The V gene lost 3 bases and the J gene lost 0 bases, with 10 bases spanning the gap. In germline, CDR1 is SGHNT, CDR2 YYREEE (reference sequence). The CDR3 runs 14 residues. The CDR3 DNA reads TGTGCCAGCAGCTCCCGGCGGAGCTCCTACGAGCAGTACTTC. Its translation: CASSSRRSSYEQYF.

The V call is TRBV5-1, the J call TRBJ2-7, with D perhaps matching TRBD2 (5 bases). Germline CDR1 reads SGHRS; CDR2 reads YFSETQ. CDR3 length: 15 amino acids. Trimming took 4 bases from V and 1 from J, leaving 15 bases between them. As DNA, the CDR3 is TGCGCCAGCAGCGTTTTTTCGGGGTCTTCCTACGAGCAGTACTTC. As protein: CASSVFSGSSYEQYF.

This rearrangement joins TRBV6-6 to TRBJ2-7; D gene uncertain. V was cut by 0 bases and J by 3 bases, with 15 bases left in between. Germline CDR1 is MNHNY and CDR2 is SVGAGI (reference sequence). The CDR3 covers 16 residues. CDR3 nucleotide sequence: TGTGCCAGCAGTTACTCGGTCAGAAACCAGAACTACGAGCAGTACTTC. This codes for CASSYSVRNQNYEQYF.

For this clone: The limits of the CDR3 on the DNA are not certain, so only TCRdb's listed CDR3 is given. The chain links TRBV12-2 to TRBJ2-6. TRBV12-2 is termed a pseudogene. With termini counted, the CDR3 has 16 amino acids. The CDR3 protein is CASRLLVGFGANVLTF.

The chain carries TRBV7-2 and TRBJ1-1; TRBD1 might be the D (6 bases). Germline-derived CDR1 and CDR2 are SGHTA and FQGNSA. V was trimmed by 5 bases and J by 0 bases, leaving 10 bases between them. This CDR3 has 14 amino acids. As DNA, the CDR3 is TGTGCCAGCAGCCAAAACAGGGTGAACACTGAAGCTTTCTTT. Translating it yields CASSQNRVNTEAFF. The full variable domain, completed using reference TRBV7-2 and TRBJ1-1, is GAGVSQSPSNKVTEKGKDVELRCDPISGHTALYWYRQSLGQGLEFLIYFQGNSAPDKSGLPSDRFSAERTGGSVSTLTIQRTQQEDSAVYLCASSQNRVNTEAFFGQGTRLTVV.

The chain has TRBV15 and TRBJ2-1; the match to TRBD1 covers 8 bases. CDR1 and CDR2 from the germline V gene are LNHNV and YYDKDF (reference sequence). This CDR3 contains 17 residues. V was pared by 3 bases and J by 5 bases, with 12 bases of the junction left unmatched. Here the CDR3 DNA reads TGTGCCACCAGCAGGACCCAGATGCAGGGGGCCAACAATGAGCAGTTCTTC. Translation: CATSRTQMQGANNEQFF.

The CDR3: CASSSLRGPEQFF. CDR3 bases: TGTGCCAGCAGCTCACTGAGGGGCCCTGAGCAGTTCTTC. This rearrangement joins TRBV6-5 to TRBJ2-1; D assignment may be TRBD1 or TRBD2 (5 bases each). Germline V lookup: CDR1 MNHEY, CDR2 SVGAGI. V gave up 6 bases and J gave up 9 bases, with 15 bases separating them. The CDR3 has 13 residues.

The V call is TRBV6-6, the J call TRBJ1-1; the match to TRBD1 covers 8 bases. Germline V gene data show CDR1 as MNHNY and CDR2 as SVGAGI (reference sequence). The V segment lost 5 bases and the J segment 1 base; nucleotides outside the gene matches: 6. This CDR3 contains 15 residues. As DNA, the CDR3 is TGTGCCAGCAGTACGGACAGGGTGGCGAACACTGAAGCTTTCTTT. Translation: CASSTDRVANTEAFF.